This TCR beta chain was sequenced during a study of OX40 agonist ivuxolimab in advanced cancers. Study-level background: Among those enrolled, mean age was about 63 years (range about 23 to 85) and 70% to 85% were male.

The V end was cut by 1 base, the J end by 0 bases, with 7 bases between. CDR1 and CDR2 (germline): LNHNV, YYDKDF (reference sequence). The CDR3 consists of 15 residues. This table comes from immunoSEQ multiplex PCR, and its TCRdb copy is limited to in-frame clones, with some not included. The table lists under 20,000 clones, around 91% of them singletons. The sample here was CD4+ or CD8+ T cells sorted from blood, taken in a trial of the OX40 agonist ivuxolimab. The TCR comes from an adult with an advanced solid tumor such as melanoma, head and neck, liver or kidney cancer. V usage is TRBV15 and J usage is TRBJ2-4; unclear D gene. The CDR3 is CATSRARLAKNIQYF. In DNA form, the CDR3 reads TGTGCCACCAGCAGAGCCCGACTAGCCAAAAACATTCAGTACTTC. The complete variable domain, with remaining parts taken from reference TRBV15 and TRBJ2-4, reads DAMVIQNPRYQVTQFGKPVTLSCSQTLNHNVMYWYQQKSSQAPKLLFHYYDKDFNNEADTPDNFQSRRPNTSFCFLDIRSPGLGDTAMYLCATSRARLAKNIQYFGAGTRLSVL.